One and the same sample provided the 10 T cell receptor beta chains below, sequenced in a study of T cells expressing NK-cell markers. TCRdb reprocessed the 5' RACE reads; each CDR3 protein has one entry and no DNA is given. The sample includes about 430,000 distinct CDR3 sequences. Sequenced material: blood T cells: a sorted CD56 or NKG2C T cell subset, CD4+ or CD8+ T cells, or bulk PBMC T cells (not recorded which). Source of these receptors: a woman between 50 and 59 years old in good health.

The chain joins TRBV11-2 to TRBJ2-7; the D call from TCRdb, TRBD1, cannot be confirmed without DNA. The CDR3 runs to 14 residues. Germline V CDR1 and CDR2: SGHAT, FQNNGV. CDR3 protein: CASSLQSVNYEQYF.

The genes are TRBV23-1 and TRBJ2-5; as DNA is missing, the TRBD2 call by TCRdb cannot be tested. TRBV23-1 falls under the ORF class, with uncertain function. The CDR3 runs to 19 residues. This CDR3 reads CASTFRASGSKRESETQYF.

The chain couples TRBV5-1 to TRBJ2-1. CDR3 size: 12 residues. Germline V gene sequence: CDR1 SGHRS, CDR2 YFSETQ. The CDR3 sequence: CASSLVSNEQFF.

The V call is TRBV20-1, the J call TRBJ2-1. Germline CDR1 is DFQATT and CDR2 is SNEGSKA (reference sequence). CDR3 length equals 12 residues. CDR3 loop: CSASKLDNEQFF.

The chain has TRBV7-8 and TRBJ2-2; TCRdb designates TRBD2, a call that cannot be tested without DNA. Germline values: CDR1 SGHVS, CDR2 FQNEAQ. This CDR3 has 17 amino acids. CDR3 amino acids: CASSLRGSGSALGELFF. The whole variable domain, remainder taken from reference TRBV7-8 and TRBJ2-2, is GAGVSQSPRYKVAKRGQDVALRCDPISGHVSLFWYQQALGQGPEFLTYFQNEAQLDKSGLPSDRFFAERPEGSVSTLKIQRTQQEDSAVYLCASSLRGSGSALGELFFGEGSRLTVL.

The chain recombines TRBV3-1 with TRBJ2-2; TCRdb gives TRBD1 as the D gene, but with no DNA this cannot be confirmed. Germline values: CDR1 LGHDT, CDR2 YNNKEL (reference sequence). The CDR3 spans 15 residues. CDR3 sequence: CASSQWGRGTGELFF. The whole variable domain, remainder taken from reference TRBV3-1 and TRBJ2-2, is DTAVSQTPKYLVTQMGNDKSIKCEQNLGHDTMYWYKQDSKKFLKIMFSYNNKELIINETVPNRFSPKSPDKAHLNLHINSLELGDSAVYFCASSQWGRGTGELFFGEGSRLTVL.

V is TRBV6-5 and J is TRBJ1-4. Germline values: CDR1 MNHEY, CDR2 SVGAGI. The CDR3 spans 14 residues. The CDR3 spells CASGKEATNEKLFF.

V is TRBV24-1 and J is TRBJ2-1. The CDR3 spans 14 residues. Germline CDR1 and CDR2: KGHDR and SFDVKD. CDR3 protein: CATSDPAYYNEQFF.

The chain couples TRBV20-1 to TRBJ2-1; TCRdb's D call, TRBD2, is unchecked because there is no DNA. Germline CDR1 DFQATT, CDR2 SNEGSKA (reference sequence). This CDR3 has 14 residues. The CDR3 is CSGLSGFSYNEQFF.

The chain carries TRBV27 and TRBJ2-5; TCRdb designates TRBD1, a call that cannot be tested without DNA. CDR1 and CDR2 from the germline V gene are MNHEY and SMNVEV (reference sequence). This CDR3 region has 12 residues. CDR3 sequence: CASKQGTETQYF.